This passage covers 8 T cell receptor beta chains from one sample sequenced in a study of shared clonotypes between healthy human individuals. Profiling relied on immunoSEQ multiplex PCR, and the TCRdb table lists in-frame clones only, not all of them. The sample has 800,000 to 1,200,000 clones, 75% to 80% seen once. Sequencing was carried out using memory CD4+ T cells from PBMCs. The sample's subset: CD45RA-negative fraction. These TCRs come from a man between 18 and 35 years old in good health. Some clones in this sample may be carry-over from other donors' samples.

V gene TRBV11-2 combines with J gene TRBJ1-1; D is possibly TRBD1 (6 bases). The germline V gene encodes CDR1 SGHAT and CDR2 FQNNGV. The ends were cut back, 1 base at V and 1 base at J, with 10 bases in the middle. This CDR3 has 15 amino acids. The CDR3 region is CASSLAGHPNTEAFF. The CDR3 DNA reads TGTGCCAGCAGCTTAGCGGGACACCCGAACACTGAAGCTTTCTTT.

This clone has only one observation. Distinct nucleotide sequences in the sample also encode this CDR3. The rearrangement links TRBV9 to TRBJ1-1, with D uncertain. With 0 bases removed from V and 2 bases from J, the gap between germline ends came to 5 bases. Germline-derived CDR1 and CDR2 are SGDLS and YYNGEE. The CDR3 totals 13 residues. CDR3 bases: TGTGCCAGCAGCGTAGCAACCAACACTGAAGCTTTCTTT. Translation: CASSVATNTEAFF.

This chain links TRBV7-2 with TRBJ2-7; D remains ambiguous. The length of the CDR3 is 15 residues. Trimming shortened V by 5 bases and J by 7 bases, and 21 bases separated the two germline ends. Germline CDR1 is SGHTA and CDR2 is FQGNSA. The CDR3, as DNA: TGTGCCAGCAGCACCCGAAGGAACTTGAATAGTGAGCAGTACTTC. Amino acids: CASSTRRNLNSEQYF.

V gene TRBV10-3 combines with J gene TRBJ2-6; D is unclear. Per the germline V gene, CDR1 is ENHRY and CDR2 is SYGVKD. V was cut by 0 bases and J by 0 bases, with 3 bases left in between. The CDR3 runs to 15 residues. The CDR3 coding sequence is TGTGCCATCAGTGAGTCGAGCTCTGGGGCCAACGTCCTGACTTTC. As protein: CAISESSSGANVLTF.

This CDR3 is CSALGGNEQFF. CDR3 nucleotides: TGCAGTGCCCTCGGGGGCAATGAGCAGTTCTTC. The chain combines TRBV20-1 with TRBJ2-1; weak D call: TRBD2 (6 bases). From germline, CDR1 is DFQATT and CDR2 SNEGSKA (reference sequence). The V end lost 6 bases, the J end lost 6 bases, and 9 bases lay between the germline ends. This CDR3 has 11 residues.

The chain has TRBV5-1 and TRBJ2-1; 10 positions agree with TRBD2. J lost 7 bases, V lost 4 bases, and 14 bases had no gene match. This CDR3 spans 17 amino acids. Germline CDR1 reads SGHRS; CDR2 reads YFSETQ. The CDR3 DNA is TGCGCCAGCAGCCTAAATACCGGGACTAGCGAGTTAAATGAGCAGTTCTTC. Its translation is CASSLNTGTSELNEQFF.

The V call is TRBV18, the J call TRBJ2-7; D is undetermined. Germline V lookup: CDR1 KGHSH, CDR2 LQKENI. This CDR3 region has 13 residues. The V end lost 3 bases, the J end lost 3 bases, and 9 bases lay between the germline ends. CDR3 in amino acids: CASSPDLHYEQYF. The CDR3 DNA reads as TGTGCCAGCTCACCCGACTTGCACTACGAGCAGTACTTC.

This chain links TRBV19 with TRBJ1-2; the D is unclear. Germline CDR1 reads LNHDA; CDR2 reads SQIVND (reference sequence). CDR3 size: 12 residues. V gave up 3 bases and J gave up 2 bases, with 4 bases separating them. The CDR3 loop is CASSIQNYGYTF. The CDR3 coding sequence is TGTGCCAGTAGTATCCAGAACTATGGCTACACCTTC.